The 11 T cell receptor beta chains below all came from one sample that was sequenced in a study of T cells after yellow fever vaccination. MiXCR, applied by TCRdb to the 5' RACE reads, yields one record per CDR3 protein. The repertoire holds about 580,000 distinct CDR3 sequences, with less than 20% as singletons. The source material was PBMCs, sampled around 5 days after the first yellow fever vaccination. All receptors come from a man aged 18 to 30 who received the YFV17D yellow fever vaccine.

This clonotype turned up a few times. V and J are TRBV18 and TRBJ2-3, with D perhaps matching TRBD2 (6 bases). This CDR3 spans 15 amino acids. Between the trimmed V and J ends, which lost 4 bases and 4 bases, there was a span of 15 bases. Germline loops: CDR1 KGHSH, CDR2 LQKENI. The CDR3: CASSLGLSPPDTQYF. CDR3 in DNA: TGTGCCAGCTCACTGGGACTTAGCCCGCCAGATACGCAGTATTTT.

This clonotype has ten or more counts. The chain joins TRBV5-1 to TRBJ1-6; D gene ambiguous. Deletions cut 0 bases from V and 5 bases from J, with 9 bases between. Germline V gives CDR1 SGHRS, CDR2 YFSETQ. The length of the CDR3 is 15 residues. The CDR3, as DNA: TGCGCCAGCAGCTTGGTTAGGGCGGATAATTCACCCCTCCACTTT. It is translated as CASSLVRADNSPLHF.

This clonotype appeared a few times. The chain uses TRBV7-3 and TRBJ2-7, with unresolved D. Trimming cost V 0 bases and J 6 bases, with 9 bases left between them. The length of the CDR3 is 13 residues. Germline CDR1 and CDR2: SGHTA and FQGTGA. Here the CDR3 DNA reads TGTGCCAGCAGCTTAACTACTCTTTCCGAGCAGTACGTC. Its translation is CASSLTTLSEQYV.

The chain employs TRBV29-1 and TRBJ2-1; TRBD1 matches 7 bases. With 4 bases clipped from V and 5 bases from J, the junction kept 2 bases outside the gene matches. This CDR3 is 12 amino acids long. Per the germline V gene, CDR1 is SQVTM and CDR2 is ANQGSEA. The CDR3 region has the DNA TGCAGCGTTGGTACAGGGGACAATGAGCAGTTCTTC. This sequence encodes CSVGTGDNEQFF.

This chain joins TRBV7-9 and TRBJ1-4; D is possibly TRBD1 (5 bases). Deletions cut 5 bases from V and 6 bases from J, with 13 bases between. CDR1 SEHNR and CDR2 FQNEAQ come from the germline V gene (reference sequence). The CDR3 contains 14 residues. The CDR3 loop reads CASSQEGNYEKLFF. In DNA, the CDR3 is TGTGCCAGCAGCCAGGAGGGGAATTATGAAAAACTGTTTTTT.

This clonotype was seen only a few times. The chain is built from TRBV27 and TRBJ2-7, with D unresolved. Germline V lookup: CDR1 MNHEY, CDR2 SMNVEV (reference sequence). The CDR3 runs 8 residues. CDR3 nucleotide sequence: TGTGCCAGCAGTTTACTTCACGTC. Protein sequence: CASSLLHV.

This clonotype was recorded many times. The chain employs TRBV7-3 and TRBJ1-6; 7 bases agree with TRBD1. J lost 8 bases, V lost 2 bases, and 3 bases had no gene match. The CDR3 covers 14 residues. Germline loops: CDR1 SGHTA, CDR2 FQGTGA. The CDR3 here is CASSLVQGDSPLHF. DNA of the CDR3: TGTGCCAGCAGCTTAGTGCAGGGGGATTCACCCCTCCACTTT.

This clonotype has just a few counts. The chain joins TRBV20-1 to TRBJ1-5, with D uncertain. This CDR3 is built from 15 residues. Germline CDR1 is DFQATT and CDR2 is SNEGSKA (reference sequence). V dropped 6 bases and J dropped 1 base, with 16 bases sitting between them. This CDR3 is CSAKREAPSNQPQHF. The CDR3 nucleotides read TGCAGTGCCAAAAGAGAGGCTCCAAGCAATCAGCCCCAGCATTTT.

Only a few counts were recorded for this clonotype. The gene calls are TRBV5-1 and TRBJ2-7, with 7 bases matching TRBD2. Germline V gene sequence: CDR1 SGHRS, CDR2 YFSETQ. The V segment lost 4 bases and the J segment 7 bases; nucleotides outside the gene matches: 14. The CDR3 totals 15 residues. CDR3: CASSPRGDGGKEQYV. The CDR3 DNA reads TGCGCCAGCAGCCCCCGCGGGGACGGGGGGAAGGAGCAGTACGTC.

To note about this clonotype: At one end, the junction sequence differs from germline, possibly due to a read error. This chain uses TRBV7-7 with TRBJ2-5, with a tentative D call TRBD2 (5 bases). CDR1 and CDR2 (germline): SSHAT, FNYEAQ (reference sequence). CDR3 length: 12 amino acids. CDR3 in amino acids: CASSQPAGTQYF. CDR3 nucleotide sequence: TGTGCTAGCAGCCAGCCTGCGGGGACCCAGTACTTC.

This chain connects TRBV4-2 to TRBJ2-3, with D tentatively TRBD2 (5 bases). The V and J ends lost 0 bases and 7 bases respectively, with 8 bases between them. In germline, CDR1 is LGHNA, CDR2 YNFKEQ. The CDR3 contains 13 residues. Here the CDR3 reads CASSQDQRNTQYF. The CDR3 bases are TGTGCCAGCAGCCAAGATCAGCGGAATACGCAGTATTTT.